The rows below give T cell receptor beta chains drawn from one sample of a study of control samples from healthy donors and cancer patients. Assay: immunoSEQ multiplex PCR; the TCRdb copy retains only in-frame clones and omits some. The sample carries about 140,000 clones, roughly nine tenths recorded once. The sample taken for sequencing was blood. The receptors were gathered from a man younger than 35 in good health. Both conserved end residues are trimmed from each CDR3.

CDR3: ASSVARPLGHHTEAF; V: TRBV9
CDR3: ASTYGGGHGYT; V: TRBV12-3/TRBV12-4
CDR3: ASSLRGLVGETQY; V: TRBV7-3
CDR3: ASSPDGLNGNTIY; V: TRBV5-1
CDR3: ASSYIQGSDTQY; V: TRBV6-6
CDR3: ASSGANTDTQY; V: TRBV7-3
CDR3: ASSPGEKLF; V: TRBV6-5
CDR3: ASSSGGTEDIYGYT; V: TRBV5-1
CDR3: ASSQPHSNQPQH; V: TRBV27
CDR3: ASSRVRHSETQY; V: TRBV21-1
CDR3: ASSLVPGGTEAF; V: TRBV5-1
CDR3: ATSLHLNTEAF; V: TRBV7-7
CDR3: ASNLGANMNTEAF; V: TRBV6-5
CDR3: ASSPARGEQY; V: TRBV4-1
CDR3: ASSLVSGVADTQY; V: TRBV7-3
CDR3: AWSVAGFMPT; V: TRBV30